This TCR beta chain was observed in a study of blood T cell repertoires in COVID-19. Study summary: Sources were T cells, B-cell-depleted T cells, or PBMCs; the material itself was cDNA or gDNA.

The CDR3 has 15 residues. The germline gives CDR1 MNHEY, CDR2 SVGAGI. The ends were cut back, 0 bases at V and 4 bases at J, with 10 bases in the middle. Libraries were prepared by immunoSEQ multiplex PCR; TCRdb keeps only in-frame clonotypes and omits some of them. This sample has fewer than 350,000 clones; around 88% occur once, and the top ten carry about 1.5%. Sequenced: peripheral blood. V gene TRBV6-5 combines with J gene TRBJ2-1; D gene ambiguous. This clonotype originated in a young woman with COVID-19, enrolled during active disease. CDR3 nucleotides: TGTGCCAGCAGTTACTCGCCCCCCGAGTACAATGAGCAGTTCTTC. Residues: CASSYSPPEYNEQFF.